A single count supports the clone carrying this T cell receptor (beta chain). Its antigen is unknown. TCRdb keeps only in-frame clones here, not all; method: immunoSEQ multiplex PCR. This sample carries approximately 84,000 clones, 70% to 90% of them seen once, and the ten largest clones take more than 9%. This entry comes from a study of T cell responses to AZD1222 COVID-19 vaccine. General study results and limits: A rise in Spike-specific TCR breadth and depth followed two AZD1222 doses. Unmutated variant regions are reportedly targeted by nearly half of spike-specific TCRs.

Combined were second doses at about 4 or about 12 weeks. This sequence originates from an adult who received the AZD1222 COVID-19 vaccine. Material: peripheral blood, obtained 28 days after the second AZD1222 dose.

This CDR3 reads CASSYLGQGKNEKLFF. The DNA of the CDR3 is TGTGCCAGCAGTTACCTAGGACAGGGAAAGAATGAAAAACTGTTTTTT. The chain recombines TRBV6-5 with TRBJ1-4; 8 bases agree with TRBD1. This CDR3 is built from 16 residues. The germline gives CDR1 MNHEY, CDR2 SVGAGI. Losses at the gene ends were 2 bases for V and 5 bases for J; bases not matched to a gene: 7.